The present T cell receptor beta chain was sequenced within a study of OX40 agonist ivuxolimab in advanced cancers. Study background: Of the patients, three showed partial responses, one with hepatocellular carcinoma and two with cutaneous melanoma.

TCRdb keeps only in-frame clones here, not all; method: immunoSEQ multiplex PCR. The sample holds about 45,000 clones, about four fifths seen once. The CDR3 consists of 14 residues. Germline V gene sequence: CDR1 SEHNR, CDR2 FQNEAQ (reference sequence). Trimming took off 5 bases at V and 2 bases at J, with 13 bases between the two ends. J is TRBJ2-7 and V is TRBV7-9, with a possible D match to TRBD1 (6 bases). The specimen was CD4+ or CD8+ T cells sorted from blood, collected in a trial of the OX40 agonist ivuxolimab. This receptor was obtained from an adult with an advanced solid tumor such as melanoma, head and neck, liver or kidney cancer. DNA of the CDR3: TGTGCCAGCAGCCCTGACAGGTCGCCCTACGAGCAGTACTTC. The encoded protein is CASSPDRSPYEQYF.